Presented here are 4 T cell receptor beta chains from one specimen sequenced in a study of human T cells and chemical hapten exposure. Noted time point: patch test 2, 6 weeks after DPC sensitization. The treatment: therapeutic diphenylcyclopropenone sensitization with weekly scalp DPC. TCRdb itself ran the RACE reads through MiXCR, one entry per CDR3 protein. The repertoire holds about 50,000 distinct CDR3 sequences, around 10% seen once, with approximately 1.7% in the top ten. The specimen was whole blood, collected in connection with sensitization to the hapten diphenylcyclopropenone (DPC). The receptors stem from a woman aged 50 to 60 with alopecia areata. Some clones in this sample may be carry-over from other donors' samples.

This clonotype appeared a few times. V is TRBV7-2 and J is TRBJ2-3; D ambiguous. CDR3 length equals 14 residues. Germline CDR1 is SGHTA and CDR2 is FQGNSA. V was clipped by 3 bases and J by 2 bases, with 9 bases between them. The CDR3 DNA is TGTGCCAGCAGCTTTACCAAGGACACAGATACGCAGTATTTT. It specifies CASSFTKDTDTQYF.

The table lists this clonotype with many counts. The V gene is TRBV29-1, the J gene TRBJ1-2, with TRBD1 matching 8 bases. The CDR3 consists of 11 residues. The V gene's germline CDR1 is SQVTM and CDR2 ANQGSEA. V was clipped by 6 bases and J by 6 bases; unmatched bases: 3. The chain's CDR3 is CSVGQGDGYTF. The CDR3 nucleotides read TGCAGCGTCGGACAGGGCGATGGCTACACCTTC.

This clonotype has a handful of counts. This chain connects TRBV28 to TRBJ1-1, with D maybe TRBD1 (5 bases). V lost 3 bases and J 1 base, leaving 12 bases between the germline ends. CDR3 length: 15 amino acids. Germline CDR1 reads MDHEN; CDR2 reads SYDVKM. CDR3 sequence reads: CASSFPQGTNTEAFF. CDR3 coding DNA: TGTGCCAGCAGTTTTCCGCAGGGTACGAACACTGAAGCTTTCTTT.

This clonotype was detected many times. The chain carries TRBV7-8 and TRBJ2-1; 10 bases align to TRBD2. CDR1 is SGHVS, CDR2 FQNEAQ, per germline. V lost 5 bases and J lost 4; bases outside the gene matches: 5. CDR3 size: 15 residues. The CDR3 spells CASSQLAGTYNEQFF. CDR3 nucleotide sequence: TGTGCCAGCAGCCAACTAGCGGGGACATACAATGAGCAGTTCTTC.